One T cell receptor (beta chain) is described in this entry. What it binds is unknown. Germline CDR1 and CDR2: LNHDA and SQIVND (reference sequence). Trimming removed 3 bases from V and 9 bases from J; junction bases left unmatched: 1. This CDR3 comprises 14 residues. The PCR had 60 Vbeta and 13 Jbeta primers. Clones were read by immunoSEQ multiplex PCR, and TCRdb kept only the in-frame ones, dropping some. Among 150,000 to 200,000 clones listed, 80% were seen once. This record belongs to a study of cytomegalovirus exposure and HLA in healthy donors. Study-wide points: TCR beta V- and J-gene trimming, according to a later analysis, was linked to a missense DCLRE1C variant. The number of N-insertions in an Asian-associated ancestry cluster was reportedly below the roughly 620-donor mean in a later analysis.

V usage is TRBV19 and J usage is TRBJ1-6; 11 bases fit TRBD1. The TCR comes from a male donor in good health and CMV-seropositive. Sequenced material: PBMCs. The DNA of the CDR3 is TGTGCCAGTAGTATTGGGACAGGGGGTTCACCCCTCCACTTT. It yields the protein CASSIGTGGSPLHF.